The source of this T cell receptor (beta chain) is a study of vaccination effects on CD4 cells after COVID-19. Sequencing used immunoSEQ multiplex PCR; TCRdb keeps in-frame clones, though not all of them. This table has more than 50,000 clones, roughly three quarters appearing once. Antigen-specific CD4+ T cells were first expanded with viral peptide pools by the ViraFEST assay and only then sequenced. Following 10 days of culture, CD4+ T cells were isolated. The vaccine given was either BNT162b2 or mRNA-1273, in two doses. A density of fewer than 2.5 million PBMC per well was used; these cells were cultured with roughly 10 IU/ml IL-2 and about 9.5 ug/ml peptides. This clone was recorded a few times. The antigen is undetermined. The length of the CDR3 is 16 residues. The germline V gene has CDR1 SGHVS and CDR2 FQNEAQ. V was pared by 5 bases and J by 0 bases, with 5 bases of the junction left unmatched.

J is TRBJ2-3 and V is TRBV7-8; 10 bases match TRBD2. The source is a human donor who received a COVID-19 vaccine. Sequences were derived from CD4+ T cells from PBMCs cultured with HCoV-OC43 spike peptides, sampled after COVID-19 vaccination. Subset here: HCoV-OC43 spike overlapping peptide pool stimulation. DNA for the CDR3: TGTGCCAGCAGCAGCGGACTAGCGGCTAGCACAGATACGCAGTATTTT. The encoded protein is CASSSGLAASTDTQYF.